This T cell receptor beta chain originates from a study of cytomegalovirus exposure and HLA in healthy donors. Overall study context: Sequencing of about 179 million T cells in an earlier analysis found 90 million to 120 million unique TCR beta sequences. Falling in the Caucasian-associated ancestry cluster were about 83% of some 400 genotyped donors. Findings of the study overall: Beyond CMV serostatus, there was no information to go on about immune exposure. 87-base-pair reads could not separate some V segments, including TRBV6-2 and TRBV6-3.

This clone was detected only a few times. What it binds is unknown. PCR amplification relied on 60 Vbeta primers (plus 13 Jbeta primers). Sequencing used immunoSEQ multiplex PCR; TCRdb keeps in-frame clones, though not all of them. The table has about 210,000 clones, roughly 87% seen once. The CDR3 contains 15 residues. Trimming shortened V by 3 bases and J by 3 bases, and 14 bases separated the two germline ends. CDR1 and CDR2 (germline): MNHEY, SMNVEV (reference sequence). This TCR was recovered from a man in his forties in good health and CMV-seropositive. What was sequenced was PBMCs. The chain links TRBV27 to TRBJ1-2; the D gene is possibly TRBD1 (5 bases). This CDR3 reads CASSLEGTVDYGYTF. The CDR3 bases are TGTGCCAGCAGTTTGGAGGGGACCGTCGACTATGGCTACACCTTC.